This note documents a single TCR beta chain sequence. This clonotype occurred a few times. Its antigen has not been determined. Base quality data are lacking; no much larger clone is found one base away. The record originates from a study of T cell repertoires in cytomegalovirus infection (dated by TCRdb to the late 2010s). Notes on the research overall: Because public TCR beta signatures pointed to carriage of CMV infection together with the matching HLA type, the HLA type of each donor mattered for the analysis.

The CDR3 starts with the cysteine, ends with the phenylalanine, and has 16 residues. The sequence is cut down to CDR3 DNA, 48 bases in frame from base 1. V and J lose 5 bases and 1 base, and a span of 16 bases separates them. According to the germline V gene, CDR1 reads MGHDK and CDR2 reads SYGVNS. Study-wide findings and limitations: In both this cohort and an independent roughly 330-donor cohort, the cumulative frequency of public TCR beta family members distinguished carriers of CMV infection plus the relevant HLA type. The ex vivo response was dominated by HLA-C-restricted CMV-specific TCR beta clonotypes, which also provided the single most frequent clonotype in two of eight donors.

Sequencing was carried out with an Illumina HiSeq 1500. TCRdb reran the public reads through fastp at Q25 and MiXCR, keeping productive beta chains. Merged by CDR3 protein, the rows form single entries marked with the most common genes and DNA. Counted in this sample were 200,000 to 300,000 distinct CDR3 sequences; around an eighth of them appeared once. The leading ten clones occupy 1.5% to 2% of the sample. The sequence was obtained from a human donor in good health (CMV status not recorded). Some clones in this sample may be carry-over from other donors' samples. Material: PBMCs. Recombination linked TRBV25-1 to TRBJ2-3, with the D segment possibly TRBD1 or TRBD2, each aligning over 5 bases. DNA sequence: TGTGCCAGCAGTTGGGGACGGACCCTCGGCACAGATACGCAGTATTTT. It encodes CASSWGRTLGTDTQYF.